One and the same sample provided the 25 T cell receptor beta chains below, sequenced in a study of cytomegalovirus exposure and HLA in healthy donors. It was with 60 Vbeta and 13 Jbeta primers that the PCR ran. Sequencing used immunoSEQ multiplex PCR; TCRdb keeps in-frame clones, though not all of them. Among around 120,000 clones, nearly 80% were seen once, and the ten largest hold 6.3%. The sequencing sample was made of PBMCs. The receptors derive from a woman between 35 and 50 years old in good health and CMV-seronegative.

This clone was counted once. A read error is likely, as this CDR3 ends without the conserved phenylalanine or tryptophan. The CDR3 is CASRGKGIEAFS. Written as DNA, the CDR3 is TGTGCCAGCAGGGGAAAGGGGATTGAAGCTTTCTCT. The V gene is TRBV28, the J gene TRBJ1-1, with D tentatively TRBD1 (5 bases). Trimming left V 6 bases short and J 7 bases short, with 12 bases between. The CDR3 has 12 amino acids. The V gene's germline CDR1 is MDHEN and CDR2 SYDVKM.

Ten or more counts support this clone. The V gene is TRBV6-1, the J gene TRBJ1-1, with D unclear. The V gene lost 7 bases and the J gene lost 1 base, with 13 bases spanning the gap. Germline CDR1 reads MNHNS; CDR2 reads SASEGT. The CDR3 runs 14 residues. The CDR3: CASNLKGGNTEAFF. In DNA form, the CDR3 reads TGTGCCAGCAACCTAAAGGGAGGGAACACTGAAGCTTTCTTT.

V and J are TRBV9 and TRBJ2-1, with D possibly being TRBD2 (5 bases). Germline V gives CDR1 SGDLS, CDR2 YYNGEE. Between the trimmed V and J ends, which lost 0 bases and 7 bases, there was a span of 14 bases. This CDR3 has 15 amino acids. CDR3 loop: CASSVGRAVGNEQFF. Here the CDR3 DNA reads TGTGCCAGCAGCGTAGGGCGGGCGGTCGGTAATGAGCAGTTCTTC. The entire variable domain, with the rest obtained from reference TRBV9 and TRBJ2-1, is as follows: DSGVTQTPKHLITATGQRVTLRCSPRSGDLSVYWYQQSLDQGLQFLIQYYNGEERAKGNILERFSAQQFPDLHSELNLSSLELGDSALYFCASSVGRAVGNEQFFGPGTRLTVL.

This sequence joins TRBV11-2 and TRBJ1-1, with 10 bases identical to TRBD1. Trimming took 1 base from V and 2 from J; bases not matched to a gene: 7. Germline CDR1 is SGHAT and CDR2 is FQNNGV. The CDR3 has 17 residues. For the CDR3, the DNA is TGTGCCAGCAGCTTAGGGTATGGGACAGGGGCAAACACTGAAGCTTTCTTT. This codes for CASSLGYGTGANTEAFF.

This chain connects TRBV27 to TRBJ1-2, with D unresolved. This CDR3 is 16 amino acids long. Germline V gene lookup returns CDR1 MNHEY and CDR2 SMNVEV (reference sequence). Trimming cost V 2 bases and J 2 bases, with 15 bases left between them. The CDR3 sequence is CASSLSWQPLNYGYTF. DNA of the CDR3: TGTGCCAGCAGTTTAAGTTGGCAACCCTTAAACTATGGCTACACCTTC.

The CDR3 protein is CASSKSRTDNQPQHF. CDR3 nucleotides: TGTGCCAGCAGCAAAAGTAGGACAGACAATCAGCCCCAGCATTTT. The chain couples TRBV21-1 to TRBJ1-5; the table names TRBD1, a call not compared with the DNA. TRBV21-1 is labeled a pseudogene. The CDR3 runs to 15 residues.

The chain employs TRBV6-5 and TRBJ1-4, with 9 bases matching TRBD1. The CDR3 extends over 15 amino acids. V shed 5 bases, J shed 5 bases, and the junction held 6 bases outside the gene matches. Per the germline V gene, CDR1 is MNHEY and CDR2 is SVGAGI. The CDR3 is CASSQTGGDNEKLFF. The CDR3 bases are TGTGCCAGCAGTCAAACAGGGGGCGACAATGAAAAACTGTTTTTT.

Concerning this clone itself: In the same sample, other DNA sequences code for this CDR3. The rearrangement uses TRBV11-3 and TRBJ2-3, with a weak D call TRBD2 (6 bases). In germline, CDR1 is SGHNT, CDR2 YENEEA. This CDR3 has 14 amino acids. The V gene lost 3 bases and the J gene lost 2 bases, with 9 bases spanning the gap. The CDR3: CASSFSGDTDTQYF. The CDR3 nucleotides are TGTGCCAGCAGCTTTAGCGGAGACACAGATACGCAGTATTTT.

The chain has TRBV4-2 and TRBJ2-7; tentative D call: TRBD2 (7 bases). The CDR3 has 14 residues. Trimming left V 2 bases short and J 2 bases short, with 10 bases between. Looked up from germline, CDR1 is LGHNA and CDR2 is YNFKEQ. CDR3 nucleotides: TGTGCCAGCAGCCAAAGGGGGGGCACCTACGAGCAGTACTTC. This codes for CASSQRGGTYEQYF.

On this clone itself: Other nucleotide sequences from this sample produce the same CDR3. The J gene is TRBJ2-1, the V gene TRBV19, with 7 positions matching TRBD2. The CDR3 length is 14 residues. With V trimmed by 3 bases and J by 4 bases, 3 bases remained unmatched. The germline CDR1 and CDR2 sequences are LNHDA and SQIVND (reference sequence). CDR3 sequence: CASSMGGLYNEQFF. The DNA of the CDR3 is TGTGCCAGTAGTATGGGGGGACTATACAATGAGCAGTTCTTC.

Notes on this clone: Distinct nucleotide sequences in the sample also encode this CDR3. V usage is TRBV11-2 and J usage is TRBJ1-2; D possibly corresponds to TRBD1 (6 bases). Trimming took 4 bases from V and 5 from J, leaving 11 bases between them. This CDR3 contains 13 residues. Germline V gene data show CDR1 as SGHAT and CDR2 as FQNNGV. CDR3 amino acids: CASSSGQGYGYTF. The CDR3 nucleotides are TGTGCCAGCAGCTCCGGGCAGGGGTATGGCTACACCTTC.

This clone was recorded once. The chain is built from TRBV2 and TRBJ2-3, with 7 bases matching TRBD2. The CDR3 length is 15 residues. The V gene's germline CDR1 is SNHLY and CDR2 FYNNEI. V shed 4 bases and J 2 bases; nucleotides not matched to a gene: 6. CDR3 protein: CASSVQRGYTDTQYF. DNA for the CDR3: TGTGCCAGCAGTGTCCAGCGGGGCTACACAGATACGCAGTATTTT.

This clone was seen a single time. CDR3 bases: TGCGCCAGCAGTGAGTCGAGAATCTCACAGGGGAGGCTGCCCCAGCATTTT. Residues: CASSESRISQGRLPQHF. The chain has TRBV10-1 and TRBJ1-5, with 7 bases that match TRBD1. This CDR3 has 17 amino acids. With 0 bases clipped from V and 9 bases from J, the junction kept 14 bases outside the gene matches. Germline V gives CDR1 WNHNN, CDR2 SYGVQD (reference sequence).

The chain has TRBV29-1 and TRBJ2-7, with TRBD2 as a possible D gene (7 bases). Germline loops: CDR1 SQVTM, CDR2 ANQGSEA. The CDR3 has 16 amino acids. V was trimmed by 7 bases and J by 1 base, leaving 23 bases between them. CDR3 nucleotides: TGCAGCGCGCGGGGGCCTACTAGCAGCGGTTCCTACGAGCAGTACTTC. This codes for CSARGPTSSGSYEQYF.

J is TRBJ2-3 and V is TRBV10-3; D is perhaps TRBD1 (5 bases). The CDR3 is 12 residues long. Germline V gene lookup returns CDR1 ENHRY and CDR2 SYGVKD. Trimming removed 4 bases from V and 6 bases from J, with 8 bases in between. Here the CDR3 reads CAISGTSDTQYF. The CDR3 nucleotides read TGTGCCATCAGTGGGACATCGGATACGCAGTATTTT.

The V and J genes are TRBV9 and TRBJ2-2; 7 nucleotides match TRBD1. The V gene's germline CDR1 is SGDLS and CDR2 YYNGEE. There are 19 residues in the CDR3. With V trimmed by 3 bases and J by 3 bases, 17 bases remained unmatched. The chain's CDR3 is CASSGRQGLGTVYTGELFF. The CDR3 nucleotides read TGTGCCAGCAGCGGCCGACAGGGCCTAGGAACGGTGTACACCGGGGAGCTGTTTTTT.

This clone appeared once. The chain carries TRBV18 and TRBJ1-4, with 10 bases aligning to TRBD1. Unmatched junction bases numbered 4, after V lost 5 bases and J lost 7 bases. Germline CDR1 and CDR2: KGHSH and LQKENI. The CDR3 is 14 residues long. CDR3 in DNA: TGTGCCAGCTCAAGGGACAGGGGATCTGAAAAACTGTTTTTT. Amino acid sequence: CASSRDRGSEKLFF.

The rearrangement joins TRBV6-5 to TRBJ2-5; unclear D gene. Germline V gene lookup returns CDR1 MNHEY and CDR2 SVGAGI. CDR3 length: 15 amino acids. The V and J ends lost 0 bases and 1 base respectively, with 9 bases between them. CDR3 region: CASSYSYNSQETQYF. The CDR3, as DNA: TGTGCCAGCAGTTACTCGTATAACAGCCAAGAGACCCAGTACTTC.

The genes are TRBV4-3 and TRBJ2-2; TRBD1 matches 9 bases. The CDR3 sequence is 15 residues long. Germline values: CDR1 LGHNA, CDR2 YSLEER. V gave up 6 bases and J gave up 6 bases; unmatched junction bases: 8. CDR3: CASSPGTGIAGELFF. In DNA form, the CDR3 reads TGCGCCAGCAGTCCCGGGACAGGGATCGCCGGGGAGCTGTTTTTT.

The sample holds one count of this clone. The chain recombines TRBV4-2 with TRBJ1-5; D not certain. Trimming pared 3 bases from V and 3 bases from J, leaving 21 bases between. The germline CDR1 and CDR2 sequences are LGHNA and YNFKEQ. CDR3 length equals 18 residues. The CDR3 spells CASSHLPPGGGLNQPQHF. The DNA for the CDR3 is TGTGCCAGCAGCCACCTTCCCCCAGGAGGCGGCCTCAATCAGCCCCAGCATTTT.

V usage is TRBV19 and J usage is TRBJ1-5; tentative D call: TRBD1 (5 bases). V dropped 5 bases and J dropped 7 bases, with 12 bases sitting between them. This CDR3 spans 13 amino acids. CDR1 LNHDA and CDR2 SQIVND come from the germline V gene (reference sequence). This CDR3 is CASSWQGRQPQHF. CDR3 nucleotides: TGTGCCAGTAGTTGGCAGGGTAGACAGCCCCAGCATTTT.

This CDR3 is CASTIGQGQVGGYTF. The CDR3 coding sequence is TGTGCCAGCACCATAGGACAGGGTCAAGTTGGTGGCTACACCTTC. V gene TRBV28 combines with J gene TRBJ1-2; TRBD1 agrees at 8 bases. There are 15 residues in the CDR3. V trimming: 7 bases; J trimming: 7 bases; junction bases outside the gene matches: 14. Germline values: CDR1 MDHEN, CDR2 SYDVKM.

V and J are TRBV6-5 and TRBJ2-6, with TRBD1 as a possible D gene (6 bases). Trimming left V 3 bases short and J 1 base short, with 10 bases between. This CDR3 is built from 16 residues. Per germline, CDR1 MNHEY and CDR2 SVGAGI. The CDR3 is CASSYRQGSGANVLTF. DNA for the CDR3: TGTGCCAGCAGTTATAGGCAGGGGTCTGGGGCCAACGTCCTGACTTTC.

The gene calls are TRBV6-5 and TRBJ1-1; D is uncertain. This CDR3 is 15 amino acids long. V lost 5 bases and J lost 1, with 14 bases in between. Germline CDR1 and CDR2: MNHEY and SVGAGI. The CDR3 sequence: CASSKHTISNTEAFF. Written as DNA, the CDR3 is TGTGCCAGCAGTAAACACACCATCTCGAACACTGAAGCTTTCTTT.

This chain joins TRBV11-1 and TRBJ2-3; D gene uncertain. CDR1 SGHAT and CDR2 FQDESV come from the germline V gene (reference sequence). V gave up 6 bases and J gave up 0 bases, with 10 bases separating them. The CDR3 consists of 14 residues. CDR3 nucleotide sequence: TGTGCCAGCAGTCCTTCTACTAGCACAGATACGCAGTATTTT. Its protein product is CASSPSTSTDTQYF.